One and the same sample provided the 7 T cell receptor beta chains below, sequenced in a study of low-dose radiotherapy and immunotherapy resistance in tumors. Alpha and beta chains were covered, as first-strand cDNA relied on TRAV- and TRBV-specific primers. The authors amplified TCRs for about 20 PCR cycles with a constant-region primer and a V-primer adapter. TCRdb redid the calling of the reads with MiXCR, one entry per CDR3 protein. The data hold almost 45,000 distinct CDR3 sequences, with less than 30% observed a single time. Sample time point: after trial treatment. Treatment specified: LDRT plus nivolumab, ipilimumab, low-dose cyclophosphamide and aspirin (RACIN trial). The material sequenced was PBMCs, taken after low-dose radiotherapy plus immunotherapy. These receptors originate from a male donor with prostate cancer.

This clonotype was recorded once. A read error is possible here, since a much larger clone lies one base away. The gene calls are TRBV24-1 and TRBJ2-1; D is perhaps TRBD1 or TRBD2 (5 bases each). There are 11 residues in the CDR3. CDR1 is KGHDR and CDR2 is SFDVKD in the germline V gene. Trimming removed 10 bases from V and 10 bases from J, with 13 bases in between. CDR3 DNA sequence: TGTGCCACGACCCTGGGGGAGGAGCAGTTCTTC. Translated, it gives CATTLGEEQFF.

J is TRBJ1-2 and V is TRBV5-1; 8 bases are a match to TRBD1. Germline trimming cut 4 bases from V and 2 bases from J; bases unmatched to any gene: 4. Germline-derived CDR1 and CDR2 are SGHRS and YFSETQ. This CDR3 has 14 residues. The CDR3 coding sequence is TGCGCCAGCAGCACCGGGACAGGCAACTATGGCTACACCTTC. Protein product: CASSTGTGNYGYTF.

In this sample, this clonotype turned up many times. In DNA form, the CDR3 reads TGTGCCAGCATCCCCGGGACTAGCGGGGTTAGCACAGATACGCAGTATTTT. Encoded protein: CASIPGTSGVSTDTQYF. The chain links TRBV6-1 to TRBJ2-3; 13 nucleotides agree with TRBD2. The CDR3 consists of 17 residues. Germline V gene data show CDR1 as MNHNS and CDR2 as SASEGT. After removal of 7 bases from V and 0 bases from J, the junction contained 7 bases not matched to a gene.

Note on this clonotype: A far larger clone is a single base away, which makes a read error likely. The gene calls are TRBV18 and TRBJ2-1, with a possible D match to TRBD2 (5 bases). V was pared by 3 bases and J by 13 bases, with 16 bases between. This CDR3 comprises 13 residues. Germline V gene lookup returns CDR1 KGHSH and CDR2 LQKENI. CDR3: CASSPGSQETQFF. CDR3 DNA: TGTGCCAGCTCACCGGGGAGCCAAGAGACCCAGTTCTTC.

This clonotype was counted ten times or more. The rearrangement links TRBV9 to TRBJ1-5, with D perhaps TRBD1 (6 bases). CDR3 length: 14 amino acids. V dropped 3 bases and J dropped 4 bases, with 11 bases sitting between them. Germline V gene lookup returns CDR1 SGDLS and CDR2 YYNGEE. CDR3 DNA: TGTGCCAGCAGCGCCGGAGGGGGGAATCAGCCCCAGCATTTT. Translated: CASSAGGGNQPQHF. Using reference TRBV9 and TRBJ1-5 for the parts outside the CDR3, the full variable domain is DSGVTQTPKHLITATGQRVTLRCSPRSGDLSVYWYQQSLDQGLQFLIQYYNGEERAKGNILERFSAQQFPDLHSELNLSSLELGDSALYFCASSAGGGNQPQHFGDGTRLSIL.

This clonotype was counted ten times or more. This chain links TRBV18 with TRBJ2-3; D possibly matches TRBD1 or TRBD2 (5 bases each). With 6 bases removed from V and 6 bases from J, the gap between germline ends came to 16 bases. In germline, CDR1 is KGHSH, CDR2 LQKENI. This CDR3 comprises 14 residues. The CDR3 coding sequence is TGTGCCAGCTCCGTAACCATGGGACCCGATACGCAGTATTTT. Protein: CASSVTMGPDTQYF.

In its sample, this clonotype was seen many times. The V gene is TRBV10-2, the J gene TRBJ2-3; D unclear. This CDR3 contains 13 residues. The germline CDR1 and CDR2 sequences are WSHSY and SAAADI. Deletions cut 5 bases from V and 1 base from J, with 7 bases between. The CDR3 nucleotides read TGCGCCAGCAGTAATGGCGGCACAGATACGCAGTATTTT. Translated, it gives CASSNGGTDTQYF.